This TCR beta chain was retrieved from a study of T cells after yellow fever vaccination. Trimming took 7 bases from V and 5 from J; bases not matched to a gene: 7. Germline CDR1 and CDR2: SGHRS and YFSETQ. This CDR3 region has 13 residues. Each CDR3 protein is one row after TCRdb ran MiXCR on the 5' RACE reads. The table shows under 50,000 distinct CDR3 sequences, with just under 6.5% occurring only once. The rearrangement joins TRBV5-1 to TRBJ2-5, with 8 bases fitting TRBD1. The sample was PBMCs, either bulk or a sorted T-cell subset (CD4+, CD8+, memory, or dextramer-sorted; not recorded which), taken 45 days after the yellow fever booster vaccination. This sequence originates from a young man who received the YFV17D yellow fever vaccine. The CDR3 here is CASGQGARETQYF. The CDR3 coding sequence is TGCGCCAGCGGCCAGGGGGCGAGGGAGACCCAGTACTTC. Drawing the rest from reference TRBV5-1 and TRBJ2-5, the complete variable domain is KAGVTQTPRYLIKTRGQQVTLSCSPISGHRSVSWYQQTPGQGLQFLFEYFSETQRNKGNFPGRFSGRQFSNSRSEMNVSTLELGDSALYLCASGQGARETQYFGPGTRLLVL.